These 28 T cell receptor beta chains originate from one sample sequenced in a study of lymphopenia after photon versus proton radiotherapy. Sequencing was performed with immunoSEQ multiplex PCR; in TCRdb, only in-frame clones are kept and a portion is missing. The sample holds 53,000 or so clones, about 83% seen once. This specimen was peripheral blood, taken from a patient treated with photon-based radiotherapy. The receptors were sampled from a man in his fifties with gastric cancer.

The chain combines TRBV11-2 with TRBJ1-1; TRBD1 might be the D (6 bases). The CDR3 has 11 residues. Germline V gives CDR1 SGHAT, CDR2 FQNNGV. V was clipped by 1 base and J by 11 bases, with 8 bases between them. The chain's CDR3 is CASSLGGGAFF. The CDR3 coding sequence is TGTGCCAGCAGCTTAGGAGGGGGGGCTTTCTTT.

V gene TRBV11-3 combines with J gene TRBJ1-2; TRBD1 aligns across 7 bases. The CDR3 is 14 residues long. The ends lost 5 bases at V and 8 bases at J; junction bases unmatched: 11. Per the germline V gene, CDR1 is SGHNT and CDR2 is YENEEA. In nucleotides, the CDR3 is TGTGCCAGCAGCCTAATGACAGGGCGGATCGGCTACACCTTC. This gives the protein CASSLMTGRIGYTF.

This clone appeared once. The DNA of the CDR3 is TGTGCCAGCAGCGCGGACAGGGCCTCTAATGAAAAACTGTTTTTT. The encoded protein is CASSADRASNEKLFF. The gene calls are TRBV5-4 and TRBJ1-4; TRBD1 agrees at 8 bases. Germline V lookup: CDR1 SGHNT, CDR2 YYREEE (reference sequence). The ends lost 4 bases at V and 3 bases at J; junction bases unmatched: 5. This CDR3 region has 15 residues.

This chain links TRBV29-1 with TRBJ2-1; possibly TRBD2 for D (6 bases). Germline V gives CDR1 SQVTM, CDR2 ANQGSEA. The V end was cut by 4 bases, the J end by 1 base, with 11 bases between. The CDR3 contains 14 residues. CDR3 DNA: TGCAGCGTTGGGGTCGGGGGTTCCTACAATGAGCAGTTCTTC. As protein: CSVGVGGSYNEQFF.

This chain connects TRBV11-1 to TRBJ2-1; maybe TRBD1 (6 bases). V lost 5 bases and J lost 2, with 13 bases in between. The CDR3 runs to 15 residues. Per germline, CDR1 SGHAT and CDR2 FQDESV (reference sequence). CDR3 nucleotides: TGTGCCAGCAGCACCGGAGAGGGGGCCTACAATGAGCAGTTCTTC. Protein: CASSTGEGAYNEQFF.

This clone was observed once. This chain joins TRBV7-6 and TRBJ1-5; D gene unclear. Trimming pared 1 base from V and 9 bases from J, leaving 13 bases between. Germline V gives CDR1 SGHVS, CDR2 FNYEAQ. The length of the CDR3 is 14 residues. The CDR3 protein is CASSLGIGSRPQHF. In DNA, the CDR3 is TGTGCCAGCAGCTTAGGTATAGGGTCTCGGCCCCAGCATTTT. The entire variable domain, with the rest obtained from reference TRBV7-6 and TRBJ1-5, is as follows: GAGVSQSPRYKVTKRGQDVALRCDPISGHVSLYWYRQALGQGPEFLTYFNYEAQQDKSGLPNDRFSAERPEGSISTLTIQRTEQRDSAMYRCASSLGIGSRPQHFGDGTRLSIL.

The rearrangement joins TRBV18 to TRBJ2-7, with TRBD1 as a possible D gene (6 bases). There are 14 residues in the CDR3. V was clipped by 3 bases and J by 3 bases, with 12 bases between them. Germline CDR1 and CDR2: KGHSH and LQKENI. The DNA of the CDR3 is TGTGCCAGCTCACCTTCACAGGGCGGCTACGAGCAGTACTTC. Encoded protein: CASSPSQGGYEQYF.

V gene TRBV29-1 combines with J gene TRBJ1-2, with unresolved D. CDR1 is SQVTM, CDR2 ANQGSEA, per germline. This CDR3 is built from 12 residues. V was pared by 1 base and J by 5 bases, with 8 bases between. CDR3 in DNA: TGCAGCGTTGAAGGCTTGGAGTATGGCTACACCTTC. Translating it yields CSVEGLEYGYTF.

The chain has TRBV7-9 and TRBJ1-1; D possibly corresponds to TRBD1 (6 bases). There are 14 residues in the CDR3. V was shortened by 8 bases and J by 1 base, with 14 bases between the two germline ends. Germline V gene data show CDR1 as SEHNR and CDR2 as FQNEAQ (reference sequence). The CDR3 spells CASLLVTGNTEAFF. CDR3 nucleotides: TGTGCCAGCCTCTTAGTGACAGGGAACACTGAAGCTTTCTTT.

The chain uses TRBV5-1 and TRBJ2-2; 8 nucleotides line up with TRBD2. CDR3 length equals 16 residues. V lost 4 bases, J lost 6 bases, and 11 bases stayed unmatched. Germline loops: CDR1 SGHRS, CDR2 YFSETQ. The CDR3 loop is CASSPRSGRVPGELFF. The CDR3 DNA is TGCGCCAGCAGCCCGAGGAGCGGGAGAGTTCCCGGGGAGCTGTTTTTT.

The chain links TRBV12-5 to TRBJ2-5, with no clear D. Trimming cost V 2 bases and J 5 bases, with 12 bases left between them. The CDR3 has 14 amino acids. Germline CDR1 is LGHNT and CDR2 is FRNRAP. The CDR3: CASGLWLGLETQYF. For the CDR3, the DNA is TGTGCTAGTGGTTTGTGGCTAGGGTTGGAGACCCAGTACTTC.

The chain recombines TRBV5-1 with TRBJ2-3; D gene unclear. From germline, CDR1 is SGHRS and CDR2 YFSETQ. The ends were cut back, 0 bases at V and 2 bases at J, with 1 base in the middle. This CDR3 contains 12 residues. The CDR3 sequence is CASSLATDTQYF. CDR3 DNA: TGCGCCAGCAGCTTGGCCACAGATACGCAGTATTTT.

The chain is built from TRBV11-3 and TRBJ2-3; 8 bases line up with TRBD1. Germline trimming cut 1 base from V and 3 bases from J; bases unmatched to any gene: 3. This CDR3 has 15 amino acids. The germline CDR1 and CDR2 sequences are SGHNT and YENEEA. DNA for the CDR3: TGTGCCAGCAGCTTAGGGGACAGGACTACAGATACGCAGTATTTT. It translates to CASSLGDRTTDTQYF.

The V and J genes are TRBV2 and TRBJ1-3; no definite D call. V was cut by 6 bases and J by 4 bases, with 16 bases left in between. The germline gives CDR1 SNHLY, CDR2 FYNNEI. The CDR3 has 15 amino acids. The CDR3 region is CASRRTLGTGNTIYF. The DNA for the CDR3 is TGTGCCAGCAGGAGGACCCTCGGTACCGGAAACACCATATATTTT.

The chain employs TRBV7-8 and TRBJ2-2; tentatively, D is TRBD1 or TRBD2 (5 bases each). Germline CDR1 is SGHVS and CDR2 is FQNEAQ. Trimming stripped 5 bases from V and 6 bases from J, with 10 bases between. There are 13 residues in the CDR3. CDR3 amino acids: CASSAQGAGELFF. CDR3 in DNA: TGTGCCAGCAGCGCCCAGGGAGCCGGGGAGCTGTTTTTT.

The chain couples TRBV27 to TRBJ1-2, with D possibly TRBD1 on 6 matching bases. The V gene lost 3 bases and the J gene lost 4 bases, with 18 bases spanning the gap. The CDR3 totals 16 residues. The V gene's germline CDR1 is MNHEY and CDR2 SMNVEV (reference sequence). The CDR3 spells CASSFLGAKTIYGYTF. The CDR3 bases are TGTGCCAGCAGTTTTTTGGGGGCGAAAACTATCTATGGCTACACCTTC.

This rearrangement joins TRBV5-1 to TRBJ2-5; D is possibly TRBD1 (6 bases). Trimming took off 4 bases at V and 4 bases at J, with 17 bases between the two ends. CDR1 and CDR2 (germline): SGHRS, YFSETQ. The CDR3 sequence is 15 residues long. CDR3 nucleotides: TGCGCCAGCAGCCAGGGGACCCTCAGAGGAGAGACCCAGTACTTC. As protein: CASSQGTLRGETQYF.

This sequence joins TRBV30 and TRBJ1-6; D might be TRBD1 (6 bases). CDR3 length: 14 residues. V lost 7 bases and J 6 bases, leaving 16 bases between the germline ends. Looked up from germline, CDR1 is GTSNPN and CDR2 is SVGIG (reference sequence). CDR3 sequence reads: CASDRGAGNSPLHF. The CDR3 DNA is TGTGCCTCCGACCGGGGGGCCGGTAATTCACCCCTCCACTTT.

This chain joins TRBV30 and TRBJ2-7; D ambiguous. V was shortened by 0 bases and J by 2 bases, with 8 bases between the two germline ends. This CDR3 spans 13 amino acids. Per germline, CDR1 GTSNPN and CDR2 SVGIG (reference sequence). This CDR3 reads CAWSVSGPYEQYF. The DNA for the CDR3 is TGTGCCTGGAGTGTATCAGGCCCCTACGAGCAGTACTTC.

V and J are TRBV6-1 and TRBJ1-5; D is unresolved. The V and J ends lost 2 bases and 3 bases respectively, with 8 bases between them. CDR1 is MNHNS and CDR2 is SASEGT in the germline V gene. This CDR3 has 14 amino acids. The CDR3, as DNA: TGTGCCAGCAGTGAACATCCGGTCAATCAGCCCCAGCATTTT. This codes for CASSEHPVNQPQHF.

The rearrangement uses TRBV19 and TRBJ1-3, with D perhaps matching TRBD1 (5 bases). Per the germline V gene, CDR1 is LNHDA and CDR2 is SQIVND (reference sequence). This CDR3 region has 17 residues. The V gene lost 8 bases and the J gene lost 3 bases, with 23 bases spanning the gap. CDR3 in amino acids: CASSTGLAGVFGNTIYF. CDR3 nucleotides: TGTGCCAGTTCTACGGGACTAGCGGGAGTTTTTGGAAACACCATATATTTT.

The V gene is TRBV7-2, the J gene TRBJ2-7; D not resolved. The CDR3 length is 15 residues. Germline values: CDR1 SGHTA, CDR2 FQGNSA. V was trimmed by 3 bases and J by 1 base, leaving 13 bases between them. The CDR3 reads CASSFGGTSSYEQYF. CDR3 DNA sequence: TGTGCCAGCAGCTTCGGTGGAACCTCTTCCTACGAGCAGTACTTC. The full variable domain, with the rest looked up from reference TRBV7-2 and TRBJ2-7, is GAGVSQSPSNKVTEKGKDVELRCDPISGHTALYWYRQSLGQGLEFLIYFQGNSAPDKSGLPSDRFSAERTGGSVSTLTIQRTQQEDSAVYLCASSFGGTSSYEQYFGPGTRLTVT.

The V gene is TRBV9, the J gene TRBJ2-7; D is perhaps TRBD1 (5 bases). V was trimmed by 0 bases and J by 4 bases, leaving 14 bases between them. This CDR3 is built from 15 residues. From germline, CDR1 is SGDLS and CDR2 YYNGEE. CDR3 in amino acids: CASSVAAGPAYEQYF. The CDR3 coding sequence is TGTGCCAGCAGCGTAGCTGCAGGGCCGGCTTACGAGCAGTACTTC.

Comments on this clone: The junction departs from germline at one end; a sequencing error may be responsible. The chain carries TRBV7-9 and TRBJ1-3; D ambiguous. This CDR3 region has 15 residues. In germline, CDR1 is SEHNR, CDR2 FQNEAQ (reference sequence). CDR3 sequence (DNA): TGTGCCAGCAGTTTAGACGTTCACTCTGGAAACACCATATATTTT. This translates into CASSLDVHSGNTIYF.

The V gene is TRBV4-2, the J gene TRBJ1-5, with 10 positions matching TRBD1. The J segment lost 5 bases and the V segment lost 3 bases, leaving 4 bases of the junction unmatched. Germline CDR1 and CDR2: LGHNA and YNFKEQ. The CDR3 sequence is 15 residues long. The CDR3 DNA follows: TGTGCCAGCAGCCAGGCCGGGACAGGGGATCAGCCCCAGCATTTT. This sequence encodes CASSQAGTGDQPQHF.

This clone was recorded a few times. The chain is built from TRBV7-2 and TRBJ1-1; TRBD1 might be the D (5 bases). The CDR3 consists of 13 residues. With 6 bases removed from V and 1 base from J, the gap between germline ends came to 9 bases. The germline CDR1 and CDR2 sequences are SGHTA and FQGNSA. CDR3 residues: CASSIQANTEAFF. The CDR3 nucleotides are TGTGCCAGCAGTATACAGGCGAACACTGAAGCTTTCTTT.

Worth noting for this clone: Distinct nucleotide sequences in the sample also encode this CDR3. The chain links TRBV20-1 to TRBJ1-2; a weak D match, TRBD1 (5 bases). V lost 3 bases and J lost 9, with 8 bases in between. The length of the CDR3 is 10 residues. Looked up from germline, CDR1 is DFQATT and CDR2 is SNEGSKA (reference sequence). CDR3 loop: CSASKDSYTF. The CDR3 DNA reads TGCAGTGCTAGTAAGGACAGCTACACCTTC.

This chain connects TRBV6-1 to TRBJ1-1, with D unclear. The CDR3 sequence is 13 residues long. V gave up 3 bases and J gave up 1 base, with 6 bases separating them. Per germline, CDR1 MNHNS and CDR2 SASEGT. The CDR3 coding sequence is TGTGCCAGCAGTGACAGAGAGAACACTGAAGCTTTCTTT. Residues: CASSDRENTEAFF.